A selection of T cell receptor beta chains follows, all from one sample in a study of T cell changes during pregnancy in multiple sclerosis. Sequenced by immunoSEQ multiplex PCR; TCRdb stores in-frame clones only, minus some. Found here are 50,000 to 55,000 clones, 85% to 95% of them singletons; the top ten hold around 0.5%. The sample here was CD4+ T cells from peripheral blood mononuclear cells, taken in the third trimester of pregnancy. Receptors originate from a female donor with multiple sclerosis, enrolled in a pregnancy study. Both conserved end residues are part of each CDR3. D genes are given only for firm matches. Not every row has a clone size; where given, it reads once, few, many or a size class.

CDR3 protein: CASSSLSPTSGGTGELFF
CDR3 DNA: TGCGCCAGCAGCTCCTTATCCCCGACTAGCGGGGGAACCGGGGAGCTGTTTTTT
D gene: TRBD2
clone size: once
J gene: TRBJ2-2
V gene: TRBV5-1

CDR3 protein: CATKGAEYTDTQYF
CDR3 DNA: TGTGCCACCAAAGGGGCAGAATACACAGATACGCAGTATTTT
D gene: .
clone size: .
J gene: TRBJ2-3
V gene: TRBV15

CDR3 protein: CASSVELGGRETQYF
CDR3 DNA: TGTGCCAGCAGCGTAGAACTAGGAGGGAGAGAGACCCAGTACTTC
D gene: .
clone size: .
J gene: TRBJ2-5
V gene: TRBV9

CDR3 protein: CASSPGLAGVQETQYF
CDR3 DNA: TGTGCCAGCAGCCCTGGCCTAGCGGGGGTCCAAGAGACCCAGTACTTC
D gene: TRBD2
clone size: .
J gene: TRBJ2-5
V gene: TRBV9

CDR3 protein: CTSSLREANSPLHF
CDR3 DNA: TGCACCAGCAGTCTCAGGGAGGCGAATTCACCCCTCCACTTT
D gene: .
clone size: .
J gene: TRBJ1-6
V gene: TRBV1

CDR3 protein: CAISDWGSRGGQETQYF
CDR3 DNA: TGTGCCATCAGTGATTGGGGGTCTCGAGGGGGCCAAGAGACCCAGTACTTC
D gene: .
clone size: .
J gene: TRBJ2-5
V gene: TRBV10-3

CDR3 protein: CASSLTGEGRQYF
CDR3 DNA: TGTGCCAGCAGCTTAACAGGGGAAGGCAGGCAGTACTTC
D gene: TRBD1
clone size: .
J gene: TRBJ2-7
V gene: TRBV5-4

CDR3 protein: CASSPGGIGFATQYF
CDR3 DNA: TGTGCCAGCAGCCCAGGGGGAATAGGATTTGCTACGCAGTATTTT
D gene: TRBD1
clone size: once
J gene: TRBJ2-3
V gene: TRBV7-3

CDR3 protein: CASRGEGLAKNIQYF
CDR3 DNA: TGTGCCAGCAGAGGGGAGGGACTAGCCAAAAACATTCAGTACTTC
D gene: TRBD2
clone size: .
J gene: TRBJ2-4
V gene: TRBV6-4

CDR3 protein: CASSPGQGPLNQPQHF
CDR3 DNA: TGTGCCAGCTCACCCGGACAGGGACCTCTCAATCAGCCCCAGCATTTT
D gene: TRBD1
clone size: .
J gene: TRBJ1-5
V gene: TRBV18

CDR3 protein: CASSRRGGINRGYTEAFF
CDR3 DNA: TGTGCCAGCAGCAGACGGGGGGGAATAAACAGGGGCTACACTGAAGCTTTCTTT
D gene: TRBD1
clone size: few
J gene: TRBJ1-1
V gene: TRBV7-9

CDR3 protein: CASSQTGLSGNTIYF
CDR3 DNA: TGCGCCAGCAGCCAAACAGGGCTCTCTGGAAACACCATATATTTT
D gene: .
clone size: .
J gene: TRBJ1-3
V gene: TRBV4-1

CDR3 protein: CASRETIAGVGDTQYF
CDR3 DNA: TGTGCCAGCAGAGAAACTATAGCGGGGGTGGGAGATACGCAGTATTTT
D gene: TRBD2
clone size: .
J gene: TRBJ2-3
V gene: TRBV6-1

CDR3 protein: CASSLKLAVAPGELFF
CDR3 DNA: TGTGCCAGCAGCTTAAAACTAGCGGTGGCCCCCGGGGAGCTGTTTTTT
D gene: TRBD2
clone size: once
J gene: TRBJ2-2
V gene: TRBV7-3

CDR3 protein: CASSGGQGERGNEKLFF
CDR3 DNA: TGTGCCAGCAGCGGTGGACAGGGGGAGAGGGGTAATGAAAAACTGTTTTTT
D gene: TRBD1
clone size: .
J gene: TRBJ1-4
V gene: TRBV7-9

CDR3 protein: CASSIRDRNSPLHF
CDR3 DNA: TGTGCCAGTAGTATCCGGGACAGGAATTCACCCCTCCACTTT
D gene: TRBD1
clone size: .
J gene: TRBJ1-6
V gene: TRBV19

CDR3 protein: CASNLGGWANTQYF
CDR3 DNA: TGTGCCAGCAACTTAGGGGGCTGGGCGAATACGCAGTATTTT
D gene: TRBD1
clone size: .
J gene: TRBJ2-3
V gene: TRBV11-2

CDR3 protein: CASSQLGARNGYTF
CDR3 DNA: TGTGCCAGCAGCCAGCTAGGGGCGCGAAATGGCTACACCTTC
D gene: .
clone size: .
J gene: TRBJ1-2
V gene: TRBV16

CDR3 protein: CASSSTSGGNYEQYF
CDR3 DNA: TGTGCCAGCAGTTCAACTAGCGGGGGGAACTACGAGCAGTACTTC
D gene: TRBD2
clone size: .
J gene: TRBJ2-7
V gene: TRBV27

CDR3 protein: CASGLLLAGGRTDTQYF
CDR3 DNA: TGTGCTAGTGGTTTGCTACTAGCGGGGGGAAGGACAGATACGCAGTATTTT
D gene: TRBD2
clone size: .
J gene: TRBJ2-3
V gene: TRBV12-5

CDR3 protein: CASASNRQPASEQYF
CDR3 DNA: TGTGCCAGCGCCTCCAATCGACAGCCTGCCTCCGAGCAGTACTTC
D gene: .
clone size: .
J gene: TRBJ2-7
V gene: TRBV2

CDR3 protein: CSVTGGALNEQFF
CDR3 DNA: TGCAGCGTGACCGGGGGGGCCCTCAATGAGCAGTTCTTC
D gene: TRBD2
clone size: .
J gene: TRBJ2-1
V gene: TRBV29-1

CDR3 protein: CASSRDRGAEAFF
CDR3 DNA: TGTGCCAGCTCACGGGACAGGGGCGCTGAAGCTTTCTTT
D gene: TRBD1
clone size: once
J gene: TRBJ1-1
V gene: TRBV18

CDR3 protein: CASSPLEQGSSYNSPLHF
CDR3 DNA: TGTGCCAGCTCACCCCTCGAACAGGGGAGCTCCTATAATTCACCCCTCCACTTT
D gene: TRBD1
clone size: .
J gene: TRBJ1-6
V gene: TRBV18

CDR3 protein: CASRLDRGLAYEQYF
CDR3 DNA: TGTGCCAGCAGGCTCGACAGGGGGCTTGCCTACGAGCAGTACTTC
D gene: TRBD1
clone size: .
J gene: TRBJ2-7
V gene: TRBV2

CDR3 protein: CASRTSRQPTEAFF
CDR3 DNA: TGTGCCAGTAGAACGTCGCGACAACCAACTGAAGCTTTCTTT
D gene: .
clone size: .
J gene: TRBJ1-1
V gene: TRBV19

CDR3 protein: CASSSVGTGPSPLHF
CDR3 DNA: TGTGCCAGCAGCTCGGTGGGGACAGGGCCGTCACCCCTCCACTTT
D gene: TRBD1
clone size: .
J gene: TRBJ1-6
V gene: TRBV5-4

CDR3 protein: CASSGGTYHNSPLHF
CDR3 DNA: TGTGCCAGCAGCGGGGGGACGTACCATAATTCACCCCTCCACTTT
D gene: .
clone size: .
J gene: TRBJ1-6
V gene: TRBV5-8

CDR3 protein: CASSPGVMNTEAFF
CDR3 DNA: TGTGCCAGTAGCCCGGGAGTTATGAACACTGAAGCTTTCTTT
D gene: .
clone size: .
J gene: TRBJ1-1
V gene: TRBV19

CDR3 protein: CASTAALQGNYGYTF
CDR3 DNA: TGCGCCAGCACCGCCGCGTTACAGGGGAACTATGGCTACACCTTC
D gene: TRBD1
clone size: .
J gene: TRBJ1-2
V gene: TRBV4-1

CDR3 protein: CASSIRLAGGLDYEQYF
CDR3 DNA: TGTGCCAGTAGTATAAGGCTAGCGGGGGGCTTGGACTACGAGCAGTACTTC
D gene: TRBD2
clone size: .
J gene: TRBJ2-7
V gene: TRBV19

CDR3 protein: CASSEQRFGGELFF
CDR3 DNA: TGTGCCAGCAGTGAACAGCGCTTCGGCGGGGAGCTGTTTTTT
D gene: .
clone size: .
J gene: TRBJ2-2
V gene: TRBV2

CDR3 protein: CASSAGPGQATSPLHF
CDR3 DNA: TGTGCCAGCAGTGCAGGACCGGGACAGGCGACTTCACCCCTCCACTTT
D gene: TRBD1
clone size: .
J gene: TRBJ1-6
V gene: TRBV2

CDR3 protein: CAWSPGQGRAPLHF
CDR3 DNA: TGTGCCTGGAGCCCGGGACAGGGTCGAGCACCCCTCCACTTT
D gene: TRBD1
clone size: once
J gene: TRBJ1-6
V gene: TRBV30

CDR3 protein: CASSNSGGTSGNTIYF
CDR3 DNA: TGTGCCAGCAGCAACTCAGGGGGAACCTCTGGAAACACCATATATTTT
D gene: .
clone size: .
J gene: TRBJ1-3
V gene: TRBV21-1

CDR3 protein: CASSVRYREGGYEQYF
CDR3 DNA: TGTGCCAGCAGTGTTAGATACAGGGAGGGTGGTTACGAGCAGTACTTC
D gene: .
clone size: .
J gene: TRBJ2-7
V gene: TRBV6-1

CDR3 protein: CASSFIAGSSYNEQFF
CDR3 DNA: TGTGCCAGCAGTTTCATAGCGGGAAGCTCCTACAATGAGCAGTTCTTC
D gene: TRBD2
clone size: .
J gene: TRBJ2-1
V gene: TRBV6-5

CDR3 protein: CASSLNSGNTIYF
CDR3 DNA: TGTGCCAGCAGCCTCAACTCTGGAAACACCATATATTTT
D gene: .
clone size: .
J gene: TRBJ1-3
V gene: TRBV14

CDR3 protein: CASSRDRRSNQPQHF
CDR3 DNA: TGTGCCAGCAGCAGAGACAGGCGTAGCAATCAGCCCCAGCATTTT
D gene: .
clone size: .
J gene: TRBJ1-5
V gene: TRBV7-8

CDR3 protein: CASTGRAYEQYF
CDR3 DNA: TGTGCCAGCACCGGTCGGGCCTACGAGCAGTACTTC
D gene: .
clone size: .
J gene: TRBJ2-7
V gene: TRBV6-5

CDR3 protein: CASSLKATSGGVRRETQYF
CDR3 DNA: TGTGCCAGCAGCTTAAAGGCGACTAGCGGGGGGGTTAGGCGGGAGACCCAGTACTTC
D gene: TRBD2
clone size: .
J gene: TRBJ2-5
V gene: TRBV7-9

CDR3 protein: CASSLTANYGYTF
CDR3 DNA: TGCGCCAGCAGCCTGACAGCGAACTATGGCTACACCTTC
D gene: .
clone size: .
J gene: TRBJ1-2
V gene: TRBV5-1

CDR3 protein: CASSPRDRETDTQYF
CDR3 DNA: TGTGCCAGCAGCCCCCGGGACAGGGAAACAGATACGCAGTATTTT
D gene: TRBD1
clone size: .
J gene: TRBJ2-3
V gene: TRBV9

CDR3 protein: CASSFDTGQKNIQYF
CDR3 DNA: TGCGCCAGCAGCTTCGATACTGGACAGAAAAACATTCAGTACTTC
D gene: .
clone size: .
J gene: TRBJ2-4
V gene: TRBV5-1

CDR3 protein: CASRLAGSSYEQYF
CDR3 DNA: TGTGCCAGCAGGTTAGCGGGGAGCTCCTACGAGCAGTACTTC
D gene: TRBD2
clone size: .
J gene: TRBJ2-7
V gene: TRBV6-5

CDR3 protein: CASSIGTVLFF
CDR3 DNA: TGTGCCAGTAGTATAGGGACAGTACTGTTTTTT
D gene: .
clone size: once
J gene: TRBJ1-4
V gene: TRBV19

CDR3 protein: CASSLGTGIEQFF
CDR3 DNA: TGTGCCAGCAGCTTAGGGACAGGGATTGAGCAGTTCTTC
D gene: TRBD1
clone size: .
J gene: TRBJ2-1
V gene: TRBV7-3

CDR3 protein: CAWSGQGAQGQYF
CDR3 DNA: TGTGCCTGGAGTGGACAGGGGGCGCAAGGGCAGTACTTC
D gene: TRBD1
clone size: .
J gene: TRBJ2-7
V gene: TRBV30

CDR3 protein: CASSPRPGAQNTEAFF
CDR3 DNA: TGCGCCAGCAGCCCCCGACCGGGAGCTCAGAACACTGAAGCTTTCTTT
D gene: .
clone size: .
J gene: TRBJ1-1
V gene: TRBV4-1

CDR3 protein: CASSYSLGANYGYTF
CDR3 DNA: TGTGCCAGCAGTTACTCCCTGGGAGCTAACTATGGCTACACCTTC
D gene: .
clone size: once
J gene: TRBJ1-2
V gene: TRBV6-5

CDR3 protein: CAWQGSTNNQPQHF
CDR3 DNA: TGTGCCTGGCAGGGGAGCACGAACAATCAGCCCCAGCATTTT
D gene: .
clone size: .
J gene: TRBJ1-5
V gene: TRBV30

CDR3 protein: CASRGSTNTGELFF
CDR3 DNA: TGTGCCAGCAGGGGTAGCACTAACACCGGGGAGCTGTTTTTT
D gene: .
clone size: .
J gene: TRBJ2-2
V gene: TRBV6-6

CDR3 protein: CASSWGVNYGYTF
CDR3 DNA: TGTGCCAGCAGTTGGGGGGTAAACTATGGCTACACCTTC
D gene: .
clone size: .
J gene: TRBJ1-2
V gene: TRBV6-5

CDR3 protein: CASSLVRGGDEKLFF
CDR3 DNA: TGCGCCAGCAGCTTGGTTAGGGGCGGTGATGAAAAACTGTTTTTT
D gene: .
clone size: .
J gene: TRBJ1-4
V gene: TRBV5-1

CDR3 protein: CASSVVGDTEAFF
CDR3 DNA: TGTGCCAGCAGCGTGGTTGGAGACACTGAAGCTTTCTTT
D gene: .
clone size: .
J gene: TRBJ1-1
V gene: TRBV9